The present T cell receptor beta chain was sequenced within a study of blood T cell repertoires in COVID-19. V was clipped by 6 bases and J by 7 bases; unmatched bases: 2. The CDR3 is 12 amino acids. The germline V gene encodes CDR1 MNHEY and CDR2 SMNVEV (reference sequence). Profiling relied on immunoSEQ multiplex PCR, and the TCRdb table lists in-frame clones only, not all of them. The top ten hold roughly 4% of the sample, which has about 270,000 clones, about 87% seen once. The cohort comprised adults aged 18 to 89 years residing in 20 to 30 US areas. This rearrangement joins TRBV27 to TRBJ1-2; 10 bases map to TRBD1. Sequenced: PBMCs or T cells enriched from blood (not recorded which). The TCR was taken from a woman aged 30 to 39 with acute COVID-19. CDR3 sequence: CASRRDRGGYTF. The CDR3 DNA sequence: TGTGCCAGCAGACGGGACAGGGGTGGCTACACCTTC.